The present T cell receptor (beta chain) was sequenced within a study of blood T cell repertoires in COVID-19. Trimming removed 0 bases from V and 4 bases from J, with 6 bases in between. CDR1 and CDR2 (germline): MNHNY, SVGAGI (reference sequence). This CDR3 contains 13 residues. Some clones are missing from TCRdb's copy, which holds only in-frame ones; the method was immunoSEQ multiplex PCR. The data hold 300,000 to 400,000 clones, with about 91% observed a single time. This sequence joins TRBV6-6 and TRBJ1-1; D unresolved. Sequencing was carried out using peripheral blood. The clonotype comes from a woman younger than 45 with COVID-19, enrolled during active disease. CDR3 coding DNA: TGTGCCAGCAGTTACTCTATGAGCACTGAAGCTTTCTTT. Translated: CASSYSMSTEAFF.